The clone carrying this TCR beta chain has only a few counts. As yet, its antigen is unknown. The CDR3 has 14 residues. J gave up 4 bases and V 2 bases, and 4 bases lay outside the gene matches. CDR1 MDHEN and CDR2 SYDVKM come from the germline V gene. One entry per CDR3 protein, called by TCRdb with MiXCR from the RACE reads. The sample lists roughly 38,000 distinct CDR3 sequences, roughly 12% occurring once. Time point of the sample: pre-sensitization, week 0. The treatment was: therapeutic diphenylcyclopropenone sensitization with weekly scalp DPC. This sample stems from a study of human T cells and chemical hapten exposure. Study overall: Patch tests put 0.01% DPC on the upper back, read at 6 days.

Study-wide points: Donors, who had alopecia, may show an immune response that differs from healthy people's. Positively correlated with patch test score were the counts of PT1 expanded TCRs. Following DPC sensitization, TCRs present above 1 in 1000 frequency showed no change.

The gene calls are TRBV28 and TRBJ2-7; 8 bases align to TRBD1. This receptor was taken from a woman aged 25-40 years with alopecia areata. Some clones in this sample may be carry-over from other donors' samples. Specimen: whole blood, collected in connection with sensitization to the hapten diphenylcyclopropenone (DPC). CDR3 bases: TGTGCCAGCAGTTTAGGGGACAGGAGGTACGAGCAGTACTTC. This gives the protein CASSLGDRRYEQYF.